This T cell receptor (beta chain) was captured by sequencing in a study of shared clonotypes between healthy human individuals (dated by TCRdb to 2020 to 2022). Regarding the complete study: The cohort comprised a couple of women and a few men aged 18 to 49 years. Blood TCR repertoires of five healthy adults were deeply sequenced to estimate repertoire size and the extent of clonotype sharing between individuals. Different laboratories and diverse techniques were used to prepare libraries and sequence TCR repertoires, to increase sequencing depth and limit assay-specific biases. Per donor, leukapheresis produced somewhere between about 0.94 and 9 billion PBMCs. Broad study findings and their caveats: Because the study included a small number of donors, the genetic and exposure-history diversity represented was limited. Only blood was sampled, and tissue TCR repertoires likely differ from those in blood. Based on pairwise subsampling, the degree of clonotype sharing among donors was expected to be affected by sequencing depth.

The donors were healthy, HIV-negative adults who had no recently reported acute infections or vaccinations. Every donor was a Caucasian adult residing in Nashville, Tennessee, USA. For unsorted samples, some 100 million PBMCs were counted and genomic DNA was extracted with the QIAamp DNA Blood Mini kit. Blood was obtained by leukapheresis, after which PBMCs were separated by Ficoll-Histopaque density gradient centrifugation and cryopreserved in liquid nitrogen vapor phase. Using the deep immunoSEQ assay, TCR CDR3 regions were amplified from genomic DNA by multiplex PCR. Extracted genomic DNA from each cell subset was distributed evenly across all wells of several immunoSEQ 96-well plates, and each plate was treated as a replicate. For unsorted PBMC, each replicate PCR was loaded with 250 to 300 ng genomic DNA, equivalent to tens of thousands of T cell genomes. Ten immunoSEQ deep assay plates were used to sequence the unsorted PBMC genomic DNA. Purified libraries were measured with a Qubit 3.0 fluorometer, size-checked on a Bioanalyzer 2100, and measured again with the KAPA Library Quantification kit. A separate single-read 150-cycle Illumina NextSeq 550 flow cell was used to sequence each immunoSEQ 96-well plate. From the authors' description of their analysis: Because the immunoSEQ output included only junctional sequences and no quality scores, the filtering could not be the same as the filtering used for full-length reads. To assign V/J genes and CDR3, sequences were annotated against IMGT germline references using PyIR, a Python wrapper for IgBLAST v1.9. Reads were filtered out if the reads had weak V/J assignments (E-value above 1e-6), no CDR3, stop codons, out-of-frame junctions, or ambiguous translated residues. V3J clonotypes were defined as sequences sharing the same inferred V gene, J gene, and CDR3 amino acid sequence. Percentage overlap between repertoires was calculated by dividing the number of shared unique clonotypes by the size of the smaller repertoire. Richness of each repertoire was evaluated using RTK rarefaction, the Chao1 estimator, and Recon v2.1 estimates of unobserved clonotypes. What TCRdb holds here is the immuneACCESS table cut down to in-frame rearrangements. Part of the clones is not present; checked against another copy, under half of the missing clones reflect an unresolved V gene, and the others are unexplained. V and J calls and clone size are as listed in that table; D and trimming were resolved from the DNA. This sample gives roughly 500,000 clones in total; less than 80% of them show up just once. Of the sample, roughly 13% falls within the top ten clones.

Notes on this clone: Its antigen has not been determined. One base away there is no much larger clone; base qualities are not given.

The source material was PBMCs. This sequence was found in a woman aged 40 to 55 in good health. Some clones in this sample may be carry-over from other donors' samples.

For the CDR3, the sequence is CASSYYGGRTEAFF. The DNA sequence is as follows: TGTGCCAGCAGTTACTACGGGGGTCGGACTGAAGCTTTCTTT. The chain joins TRBV6-5 to TRBJ1-1, with a weak D call of TRBD1 (5 bases match). V was cut back by 1 base and J by 5 bases, leaving a gap of 11 bases between them. Taken from cysteine to phenylalanine, the CDR3 has 14 residues. The CDR3 DNA has 42 bases and is translated from base 1. CDR1 MNHEY and CDR2 SVGAGI are derived from the germline V gene.